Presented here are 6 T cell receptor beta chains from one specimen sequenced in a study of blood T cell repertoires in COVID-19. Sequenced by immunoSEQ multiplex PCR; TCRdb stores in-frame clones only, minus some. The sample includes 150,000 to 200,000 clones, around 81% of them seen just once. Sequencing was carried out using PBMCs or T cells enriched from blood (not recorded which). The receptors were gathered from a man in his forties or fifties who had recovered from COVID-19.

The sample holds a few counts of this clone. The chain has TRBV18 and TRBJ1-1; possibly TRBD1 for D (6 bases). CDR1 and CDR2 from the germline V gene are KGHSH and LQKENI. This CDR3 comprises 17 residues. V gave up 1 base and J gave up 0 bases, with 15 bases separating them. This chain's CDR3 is CASSPLTGQAVNTEAFF. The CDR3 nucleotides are TGTGCCAGCTCACCACTGACAGGTCAGGCGGTGAACACTGAAGCTTTCTTT.

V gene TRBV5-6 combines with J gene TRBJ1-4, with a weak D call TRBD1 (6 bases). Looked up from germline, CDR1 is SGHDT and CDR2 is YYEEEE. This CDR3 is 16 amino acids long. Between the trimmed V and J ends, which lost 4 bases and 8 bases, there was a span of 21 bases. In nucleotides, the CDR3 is TGTGCCAGCAGCCCGGGGTGGGGCAGGGGTAAAGAAAAACTGTTTTTT. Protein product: CASSPGWGRGKEKLFF.

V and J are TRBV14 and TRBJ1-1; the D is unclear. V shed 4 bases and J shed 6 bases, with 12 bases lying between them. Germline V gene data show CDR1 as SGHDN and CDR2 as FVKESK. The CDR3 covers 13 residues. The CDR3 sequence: CASSPTRLSEAFF. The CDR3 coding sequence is TGTGCCAGCAGCCCGACTCGTTTGTCTGAAGCTTTCTTT.

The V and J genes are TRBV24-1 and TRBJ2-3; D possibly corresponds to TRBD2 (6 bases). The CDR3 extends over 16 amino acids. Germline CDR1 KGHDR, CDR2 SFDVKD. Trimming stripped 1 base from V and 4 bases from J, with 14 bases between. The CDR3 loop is CATSDFQGTGADTQYF. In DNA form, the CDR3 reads TGTGCCACCAGTGATTTTCAGGGAACGGGAGCAGATACGCAGTATTTT.

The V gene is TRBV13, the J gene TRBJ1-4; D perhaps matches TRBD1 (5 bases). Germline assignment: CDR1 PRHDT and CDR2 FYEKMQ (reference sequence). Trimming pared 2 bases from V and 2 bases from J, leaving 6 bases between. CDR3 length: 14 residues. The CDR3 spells CASSLSGTNEKLFF. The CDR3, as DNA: TGTGCCAGCAGCTTATCAGGGACTAATGAAAAACTGTTTTTT.

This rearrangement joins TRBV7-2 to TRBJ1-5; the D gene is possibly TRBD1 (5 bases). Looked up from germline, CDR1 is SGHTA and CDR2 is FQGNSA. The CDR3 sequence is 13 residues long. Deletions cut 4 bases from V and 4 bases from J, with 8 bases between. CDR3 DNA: TGTGCCAGCAGCTCTGACAGAAATCAGCCCCAGCATTTT. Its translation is CASSSDRNQPQHF.